This T cell receptor beta chain was sequenced during a study of Ad26.COV2.S vaccination and SARS-CoV-2 variants. Whole-study context: Dosing was one shot or two shots 56 days apart.

With respect to this clone: As yet, its antigen is unknown.

The data were produced by immunoSEQ multiplex PCR, yet TCRdb's version contains in-frame clones alone and is incomplete. The data show 410,000 or so clones, with around 92% seen just once and approximately 1.7% held by the top ten. Trimming cost V 1 base and J 6 bases; bases outside gene matches: 12. The CDR3 totals 17 residues. CDR1 and CDR2 (germline): LGHNA, YSLEER. Described treatment: 19 received Ad26.COV2.S at low or high dose, single or two shots; 5 received placebo; per-sample allocation not given. Collection of samples fell on day 63 after the first vaccine or placebo injection. General study points: A substantial breadth of spike-specific CD8+ and CD4+ T cell responses after vaccination has been reported.

The chain uses TRBV4-3 and TRBJ1-2, with 9 bases identical to TRBD1. The sequencing used peripheral blood, collected in a trial of Ad26.COV2.S vaccine versus placebo. This TCR came from a person between 18 and 59 years old who received the Ad26.COV2.S COVID-19 vaccine or a placebo. The CDR3 reads CASSQVALGDRVNGYTF. As DNA, the CDR3 is TGCGCCAGCAGCCAAGTGGCTCTAGGGGACAGGGTGAATGGCTACACCTTC.